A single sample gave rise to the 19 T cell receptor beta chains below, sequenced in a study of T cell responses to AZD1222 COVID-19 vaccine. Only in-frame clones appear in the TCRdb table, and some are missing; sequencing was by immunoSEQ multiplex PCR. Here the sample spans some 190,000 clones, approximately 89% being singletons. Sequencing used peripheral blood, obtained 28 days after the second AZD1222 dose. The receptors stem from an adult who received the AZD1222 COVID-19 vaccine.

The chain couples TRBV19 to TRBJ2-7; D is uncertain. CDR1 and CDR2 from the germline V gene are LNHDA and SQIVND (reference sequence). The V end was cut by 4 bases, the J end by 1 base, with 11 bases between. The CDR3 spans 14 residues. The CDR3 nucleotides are TGTGCCAGTAGTAACAGCTTTCCTTCCTACGAGCAGTACTTC. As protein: CASSNSFPSYEQYF.

The CDR3 coding sequence is TGTGCCAGCAGCCTGGACAGCGTAGCTCAGCCCCAGCATTTT. It is translated as CASSLDSVAQPQHF. The chain is built from TRBV6-5 and TRBJ1-5; maybe TRBD1 (6 bases). There are 14 residues in the CDR3. Germline CDR1 and CDR2: MNHEY and SVGAGI. Trimming pared 6 bases from V and 6 bases from J, leaving 15 bases between.

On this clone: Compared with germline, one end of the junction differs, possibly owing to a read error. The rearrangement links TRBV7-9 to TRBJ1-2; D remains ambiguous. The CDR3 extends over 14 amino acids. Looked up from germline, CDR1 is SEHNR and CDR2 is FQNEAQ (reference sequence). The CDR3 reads CASSLGRLNYGYTF. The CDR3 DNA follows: TGTGCCAGCAGTTTAGGACGGCTGAACTATGGCTACACCTTC.

CDR3 sequence: CASSPRGQTPGEAFF. Written as DNA, the CDR3 is TGTGCCAGCTCACCACGTGGACAGACTCCCGGTGAAGCTTTCTTT. V usage is TRBV18 and J usage is TRBJ1-1; maybe TRBD1 (6 bases). Germline assignment: CDR1 KGHSH and CDR2 LQKENI. V was cut by 1 base and J by 7 bases, with 16 bases left in between. The CDR3 totals 15 residues.

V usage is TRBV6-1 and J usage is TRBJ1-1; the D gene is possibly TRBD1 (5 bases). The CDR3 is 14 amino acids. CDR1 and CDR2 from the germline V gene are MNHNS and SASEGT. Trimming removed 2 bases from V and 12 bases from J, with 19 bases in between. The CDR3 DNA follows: TGTGCCAGCAGTGAACGGGGCATGATTGGCTTGACTTTCTTT. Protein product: CASSERGMIGLTFF.

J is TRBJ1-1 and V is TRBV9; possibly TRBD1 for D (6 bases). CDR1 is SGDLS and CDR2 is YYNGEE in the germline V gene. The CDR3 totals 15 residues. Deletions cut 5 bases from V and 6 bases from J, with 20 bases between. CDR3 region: CASRPGTSSNPEAFF. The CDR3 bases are TGTGCCAGCAGACCCGGGACATCGAGTAACCCTGAAGCTTTCTTT.

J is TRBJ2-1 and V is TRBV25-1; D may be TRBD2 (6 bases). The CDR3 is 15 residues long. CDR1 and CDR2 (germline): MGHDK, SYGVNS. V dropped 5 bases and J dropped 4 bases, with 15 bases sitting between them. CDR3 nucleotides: TGTGCCAGCAGTAAAAAGGGACTCCGTTACAATGAGCAGTTCTTC. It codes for CASSKKGLRYNEQFF.

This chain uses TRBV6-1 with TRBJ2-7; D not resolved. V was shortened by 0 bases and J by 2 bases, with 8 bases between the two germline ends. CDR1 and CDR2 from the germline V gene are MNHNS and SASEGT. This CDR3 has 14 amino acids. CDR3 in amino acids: CASSEAWATYEQYF. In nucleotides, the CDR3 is TGTGCCAGCAGTGAAGCCTGGGCGACCTACGAGCAGTACTTC.

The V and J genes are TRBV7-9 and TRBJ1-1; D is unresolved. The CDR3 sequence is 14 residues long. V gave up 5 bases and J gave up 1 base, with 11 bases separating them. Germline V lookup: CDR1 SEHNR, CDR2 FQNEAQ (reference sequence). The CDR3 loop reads CASSARQGNTEAFF. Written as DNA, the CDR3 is TGTGCCAGCAGCGCCCGACAAGGGAACACTGAAGCTTTCTTT.

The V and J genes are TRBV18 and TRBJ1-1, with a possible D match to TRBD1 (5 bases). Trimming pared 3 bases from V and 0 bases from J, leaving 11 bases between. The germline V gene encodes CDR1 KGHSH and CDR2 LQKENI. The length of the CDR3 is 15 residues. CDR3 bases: TGTGCCAGCTCACCTCGGGACGGCATGAACACTGAAGCTTTCTTT. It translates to CASSPRDGMNTEAFF.

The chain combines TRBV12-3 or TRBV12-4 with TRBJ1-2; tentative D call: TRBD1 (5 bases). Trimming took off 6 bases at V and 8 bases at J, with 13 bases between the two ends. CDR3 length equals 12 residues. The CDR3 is CASRAGGGGYTF. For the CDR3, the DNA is TGTGCCAGCAGAGCCGGGGGAGGAGGCTACACCTTC.

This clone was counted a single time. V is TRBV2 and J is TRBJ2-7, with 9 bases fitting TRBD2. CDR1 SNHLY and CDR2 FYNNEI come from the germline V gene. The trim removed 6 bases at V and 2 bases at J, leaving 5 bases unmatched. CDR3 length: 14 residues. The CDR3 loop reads CASRERGVTYEQYF. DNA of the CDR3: TGTGCCAGCAGGGAGCGGGGGGTTACCTACGAGCAGTACTTC.

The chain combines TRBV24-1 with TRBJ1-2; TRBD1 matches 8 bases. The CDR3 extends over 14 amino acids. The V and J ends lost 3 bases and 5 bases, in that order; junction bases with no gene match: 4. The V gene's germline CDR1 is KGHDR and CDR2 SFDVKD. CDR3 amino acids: CATSDPGGGYGYTF. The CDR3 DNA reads TGTGCCACCAGTGATCCAGGGGGCGGTTATGGCTACACCTTC.

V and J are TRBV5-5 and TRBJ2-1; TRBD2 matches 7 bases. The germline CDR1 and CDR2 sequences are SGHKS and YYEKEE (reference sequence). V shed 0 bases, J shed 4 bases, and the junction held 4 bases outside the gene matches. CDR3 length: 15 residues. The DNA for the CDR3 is TGTGCCAGCAGCTTGGACGGGGGGAAATACAATGAGCAGTTCTTC. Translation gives CASSLDGGKYNEQFF.

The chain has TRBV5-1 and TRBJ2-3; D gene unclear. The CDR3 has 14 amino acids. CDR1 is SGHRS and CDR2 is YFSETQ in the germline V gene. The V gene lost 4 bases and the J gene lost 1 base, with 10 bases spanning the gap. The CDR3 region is CASSLQGRTDTQYF. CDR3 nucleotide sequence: TGCGCCAGCAGCCTCCAAGGACGCACAGATACGCAGTATTTT.

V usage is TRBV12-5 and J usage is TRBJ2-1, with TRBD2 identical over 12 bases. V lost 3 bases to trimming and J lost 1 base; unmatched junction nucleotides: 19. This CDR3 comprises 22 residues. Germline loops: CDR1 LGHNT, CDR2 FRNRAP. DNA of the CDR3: TGTGCTAGTGGTTTCCGCCAAACTGGACTAGCGGGAATTATTCGATCCTACAATGAGCAGTTCTTC. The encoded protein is CASGFRQTGLAGIIRSYNEQFF.

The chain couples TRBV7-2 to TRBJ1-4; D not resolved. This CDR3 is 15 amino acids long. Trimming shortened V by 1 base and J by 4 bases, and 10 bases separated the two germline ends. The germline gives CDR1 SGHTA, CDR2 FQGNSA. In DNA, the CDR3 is TGTGCCAGCAGCTTAGGAAGGGCCATTAATGAAAAACTGTTTTTT. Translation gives CASSLGRAINEKLFF.

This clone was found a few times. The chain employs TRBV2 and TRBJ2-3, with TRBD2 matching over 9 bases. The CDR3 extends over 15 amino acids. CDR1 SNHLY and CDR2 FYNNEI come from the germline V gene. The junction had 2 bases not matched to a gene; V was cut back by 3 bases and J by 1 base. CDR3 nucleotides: TGTGCCAGCAGTGACCTAGCGGGGCGCACAGATACGCAGTATTTT. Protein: CASSDLAGRTDTQYF.

The CDR3 nucleotides read TGTGCCAGCAGCGGGCCTCCAGGAGGGCATTTT. Translating gives CASSGPPGGHF. The chain couples TRBV6-6 to TRBJ1-5; unclear D gene. CDR1 and CDR2 (germline): MNHNY, SVGAGI (reference sequence). V was clipped by 6 bases and J by 15 bases, with 15 bases between them. There are 11 residues in the CDR3.